This T cell receptor beta chain was recovered during a study of control samples from healthy donors and cancer patients. The repertoire was sequenced with immunoSEQ multiplex PCR; TCRdb's copy has only in-frame clones and lacks some. Of 70,000 to 100,000 clones in the sample, approximately 88% were seen once. The V end was cut by 2 bases, the J end by 3 bases, with 5 bases between. The CDR3 totals 12 residues. Germline CDR1 reads MDHEN; CDR2 reads SYDVKM. This receptor was identified in a woman between 55 and 75 years old in good health. This sequence joins TRBV28 and TRBJ2-7, with D hard to call. The sequencing sample was made of blood. CDR3 sequence reads: CASSLGLYEQYF. The DNA for the CDR3 is TGTGCCAGCAGTTTAGGGCTCTACGAGCAGTACTTC. The full variable domain, completed using reference TRBV28 and TRBJ2-7, is DVKVTQSSRYLVKRTGEKVFLECVQDMDHENMFWYRQDPGLGLRLIYFSYDVKMKEKGDIPEGYSVSREKKERFSLILESASTNQTSMYLCASSLGLYEQYFGPGTRLTVT.